These 29 T cell receptor beta chains share one sample of origin, sequenced in a study of blood T cells in healthy people across ages. For the second PCR, which ran for 7 to 11 cycles, a sample-barcoded 5' primer and a J-beta primer mix were used. Each CDR3 protein gets one entry after TCRdb re-called the 5' RACE reads with MiXCR. This table holds 760,000 or so distinct CDR3 sequences, 20% to 25% found once. The sample also formed part of further work on T cells of mothers and their children.

Sequenced: blood. The receptors here all came from a boy younger than 18 in good health.

The chain has TRBV29-1 and TRBJ2-5; 9 nucleotides line up with TRBD2. Unmatched junction bases numbered 9, after V lost 2 bases and J lost 5 bases. In germline, CDR1 is SQVTM, CDR2 ANQGSEA. The CDR3 is made up of 15 amino acids. CDR3: CSVELGGGAGETQYF. The CDR3 coding sequence is TGCAGCGTTGAATTGGGCGGGGGGGCCGGTGAGACCCAGTACTTC.

In its sample, this clonotype was seen once. V and J are TRBV6-6 and TRBJ1-5; D ambiguous. V was shortened by 3 bases and J by 5 bases, with 14 bases between the two germline ends. This CDR3 comprises 15 residues. The germline gives CDR1 MNHNY, CDR2 SVGAGI (reference sequence). CDR3 bases: TGTGCCAGCAGTTATCATGGGCGCGAAGATCAGCCCCAGCATTTT. It codes for CASSYHGREDQPQHF.

This clonotype was seen a few times. The chain has TRBV4-3 and TRBJ2-7, with unresolved D. V dropped 0 bases and J dropped 0 bases, with 15 bases sitting between them. The CDR3 length is 17 residues. Looked up from germline, CDR1 is LGHNA and CDR2 is YSLEER. CDR3 coding DNA: TGCGCCAGCAGCCAAGATTTCGTGAGTTCGAGCTCCTACGAGCAGTACTTC. It specifies CASSQDFVSSSSYEQYF.

The gene calls are TRBV20-1 and TRBJ2-3; 7 nucleotides match TRBD2. Per the germline V gene, CDR1 is DFQATT and CDR2 is SNEGSKA (reference sequence). The CDR3 runs to 13 residues. V dropped 4 bases and J dropped 4; count of bases not matched to a gene: 5. CDR3 loop: CSANARESDTQYF. The DNA of the CDR3 is TGCAGTGCTAATGCGCGGGAGTCAGATACGCAGTATTTT.

This clonotype was seen repeatedly, ten times or more. Relative to the germline gene, one junction end is altered; a read error may explain this. The V and J genes are TRBV5-1 and TRBJ2-3; TRBD1 might be the D (6 bases). The germline gives CDR1 SGHRS, CDR2 YFSETQ. The CDR3 is 12 amino acids. The CDR3: CASSLGGDTQYF. DNA for the CDR3: TGTGCCAGCAGCTTAGGGGGAGATACGCAGTATTTT.

This clonotype was seen a few times. In DNA, the CDR3 is TGTGCCAGCAGCTTTTCGGGCACAGGGGTCAGAGAGACCCAGTACTTC. It specifies CASSFSGTGVRETQYF. This rearrangement joins TRBV7-2 to TRBJ2-5; 7 bases line up with TRBD1. Germline values: CDR1 SGHTA, CDR2 FQGNSA. CDR3 length: 16 residues. Trimming at V came to 3 bases and at J to 4 bases, leaving 11 bases not matched to a gene.

In this sample, this clonotype turned up a few times. One end of the junction does not line up with germline, which may come from a read error. The J gene is TRBJ2-1, the V gene TRBV11-2; TRBD1 matches at 10 bases. CDR3 length: 13 residues. Germline CDR1 and CDR2: SGHAT and FQNNGV. This CDR3 is CASSLARTGGQSF. As DNA, the CDR3 is TGTGCCAGCAGCTTAGCCCGGACAGGGGGGCAGTCCTTC. Drawing the rest from reference TRBV11-2 and TRBJ2-1, the complete variable domain is EAGVAQSPRYKIIEKRQSVAFWCNPISGHATLYWYQQILGQGPKLLIQFQNNGVVDDSQLPKDRFSAERLKGVDSTLKIQPAKLEDSAVYLCASSLARTGGQSFGPGTRLTVL.

This chain joins TRBV6-6 and TRBJ2-3; D is unresolved. CDR1 and CDR2 (germline): MNHNY, SVGAGI (reference sequence). Trimming left V 6 bases short and J 3 bases short, with 10 bases between. The CDR3 contains 13 residues. This CDR3 reads CASREIRTDTQYF. The CDR3 region has the DNA TGTGCCAGCAGGGAGATAAGGACAGATACGCAGTATTTT.

Here the CDR3 DNA reads TGTGCCAGCAGACTAACCTTCCTGGATGAGCAGTTCTTC. Translated, it gives CASRLTFLDEQFF. V usage is TRBV2 and J usage is TRBJ2-1; no definite D call. CDR3 length: 13 residues. CDR1 is SNHLY, CDR2 FYNNEI, per germline. The germline V and J ends were trimmed by 6 bases and 8 bases, with 14 bases remaining between them.

This clonotype was found a few times. This chain joins TRBV3-1 and TRBJ2-1, with TRBD1 matching over 8 bases. From germline, CDR1 is LGHDT and CDR2 YNNKEL (reference sequence). V trimming: 5 bases; J trimming: 7 bases; junction bases outside the gene matches: 10. CDR3 length: 15 residues. The CDR3 loop reads CASSDGQGRENEQFF. The CDR3, as DNA: TGTGCCAGCAGCGACGGACAGGGACGTGAGAATGAGCAGTTCTTC.

This clonotype was observed a handful of times. The rearrangement joins TRBV12-5 to TRBJ1-2; tentative D call: TRBD1 (6 bases). Germline CDR1 LGHNT, CDR2 FRNRAP. Trimming removed 2 bases at V and 2 bases at J, with 12 bases between. The CDR3 consists of 15 residues. CDR3 residues: CASGLSGGLNYGYTF. Written as DNA, the CDR3 is TGTGCTAGTGGTTTGTCTGGGGGGCTCAACTATGGCTACACCTTC. The full variable domain, with the rest looked up from reference TRBV12-5 and TRBJ1-2, is DARVTQTPRHKVTEMGQEVTMRCQPILGHNTVFWYRQTMMQGLELLAYFRNRAPLDDSGMPKDRFSAEMPDATLATLKIQPSEPRDSAVYFCASGLSGGLNYGYTFGSGTRLTVV.

This clonotype was observed a handful of times. The gene calls are TRBV12-3 or TRBV12-4 and TRBJ1-5; the D gene is possibly TRBD1 (6 bases). The length of the CDR3 is 16 residues. With 5 bases removed from V and 2 bases from J, the gap between germline ends came to 16 bases. In DNA, the CDR3 is TGTGCCAGCAGTATACAGGGTGGTAAGCGCAATCAGCCCCAGCATTTT. Its protein is CASSIQGGKRNQPQHF.

The J gene is TRBJ2-7, the V gene TRBV29-1; 8 bases are a match to TRBD1. The V segment lost 2 bases and the J segment 1 base; nucleotides outside the gene matches: 10. CDR1 and CDR2 from the germline V gene are SQVTM and ANQGSEA. This CDR3 is built from 16 residues. DNA for the CDR3: TGCAGCGTTGAATGGTCGGCGACAGGGGAATCCTACGAGCAGTACTTC. This codes for CSVEWSATGESYEQYF.

The chain employs TRBV12-3 or TRBV12-4 and TRBJ2-5, with 8 bases lining up with TRBD2. This CDR3 is built from 18 residues. The trim removed 5 bases at V and 4 bases at J, leaving 18 bases unmatched. CDR3 sequence: CASSPALRASGRGETQYF. CDR3 nucleotides: TGTGCCAGCAGTCCCGCACTACGGGCTAGCGGGCGAGGAGAGACCCAGTACTTC.

This rearrangement joins TRBV3-1 to TRBJ2-7, with TRBD1 matching 7 bases. The CDR3 has 12 amino acids. The trim removed 1 base at V and 9 bases at J, leaving 3 bases unmatched. Germline V gene data show CDR1 as LGHDT and CDR2 as YNNKEL (reference sequence). CDR3 nucleotide sequence: TGTGCCAGCAGCCAAGGATACAGGGGGCAGTACTTC. It encodes CASSQGYRGQYF.

This clonotype has just a few counts. This chain uses TRBV6-1 with TRBJ1-3; no firm D call. With 7 bases removed from V and 4 bases from J, the gap between germline ends came to 8 bases. The germline V gene has CDR1 MNHNS and CDR2 SASEGT. This CDR3 is built from 12 residues. DNA for the CDR3: TGTGCCAGCACCGTCCACGGAAACACCATATATTTT. This gives the protein CASTVHGNTIYF.

This clonotype was observed many times. The chain carries TRBV6-5 and TRBJ2-7; the D call may be TRBD1 or TRBD2 (5 bases each). There are 13 residues in the CDR3. The germline V gene has CDR1 MNHEY and CDR2 SVGAGI. Trimming took 8 bases from V and 2 from J, leaving 13 bases between them. CDR3 region: CASSPGDPYEQYF. The CDR3 DNA follows: TGTGCCAGCTCTCCTGGGGACCCCTACGAGCAGTACTTC.

Remarks on this clonotype: An end of the junction does not agree with germline; a read error may underlie this. The J gene is TRBJ2-6, the V gene TRBV12-3 or TRBV12-4; D is tentatively TRBD1 or TRBD2 (5 bases each). The CDR3 is made up of 15 amino acids. CDR3 protein: CASSLRGSGANDLTF. The CDR3 region has the DNA TGTGCCAGCAGCCTACGGGGCTCTGGGGCCAACGACCTGACTTTC.

The J gene is TRBJ2-3, the V gene TRBV7-9; 7 nucleotides align to TRBD2. CDR1 and CDR2 from the germline V gene are SEHNR and FQNEAQ (reference sequence). CDR3 size: 15 residues. J was trimmed by 0 bases and V by 5 bases; bases with no gene match: 5. CDR3 nucleotides: TGTGCCAGCAGCCCACTAGCGAGTAGCACAGATACGCAGTATTTT. Protein sequence: CASSPLASSTDTQYF.

This clonotype has a handful of counts. The chain employs TRBV25-1 and TRBJ1-1; 8 bases agree with TRBD1. Germline CDR1 reads MGHDK; CDR2 reads SYGVNS. The CDR3 totals 16 residues. V was pared by 6 bases and J by 5 bases, with 14 bases of the junction left unmatched. CDR3 sequence reads: CASRSPGAGGWTEAFF. CDR3 coding DNA: TGTGCCAGCAGAAGCCCGGGGGCAGGGGGCTGGACTGAAGCTTTCTTT.

This clonotype was seen a few times. J is TRBJ2-1 and V is TRBV7-2; 11 bases are a match to TRBD2. Germline CDR1 and CDR2: SGHTA and FQGNSA. Trimming at V came to 7 bases and at J to 4 bases, leaving 9 bases not matched to a gene. CDR3 length: 16 amino acids. In DNA, the CDR3 is TGTGCCAGCACCTTTCGCGGGACTAGCGGATACAATGAGCAGTTCTTC. This codes for CASTFRGTSGYNEQFF.

This chain joins TRBV29-1 and TRBJ2-1, with no clear D. The end of the DNA is better explained by TRBJ2-7, so the J call may be wrong. The germline CDR1 and CDR2 sequences are SQVTM and ANQGSEA. The CDR3 consists of 13 residues. The CDR3 loop is CSVEDLGWDEQYF. The CDR3 nucleotides are TGCAGCGTTGAAGATCTTGGGTGGGACGAGCAGTACTTC.

The gene calls are TRBV5-1 and TRBJ2-5; D not resolved. Germline-derived CDR1 and CDR2 are SGHRS and YFSETQ. V was clipped by 0 bases and J by 4 bases, with 13 bases between them. This CDR3 has 15 residues. The CDR3 region is CASSLGEEGRETQYF. DNA of the CDR3: TGCGCCAGCAGCTTGGGCGAAGAAGGCCGAGAGACCCAGTACTTC.

V usage is TRBV3-1 and J usage is TRBJ2-3, with no clear D. Looked up from germline, CDR1 is LGHDT and CDR2 is YNNKEL (reference sequence). The CDR3 sequence is 13 residues long. Trimming took off 6 bases at V and 2 bases at J, with 9 bases between the two ends. CDR3 nucleotides: TGTGCCAGCAGTGTGCAGTACACAGATACGCAGTATTTT. Protein: CASSVQYTDTQYF.

The rearrangement uses TRBV12-5 and TRBJ2-3, with 9 bases aligning to TRBD2. Unmatched junction bases numbered 9, after V lost 0 bases and J lost 2 bases. The CDR3 runs to 18 residues. Per the germline V gene, CDR1 is LGHNT and CDR2 is FRNRAP. The CDR3: CASGLVRSSGGTTDTQYF. In DNA, the CDR3 is TGTGCTAGTGGTTTGGTAAGGTCGAGCGGGGGGACCACAGATACGCAGTATTTT.

In its sample, this clonotype was seen a few times. The CDR3 coding sequence is TGCGCCAGCAGCCAAGATCTTCGGGGGGCCAGCAATGAGCAGTTCTTC. Its protein is CASSQDLRGASNEQFF. V gene TRBV4-3 combines with J gene TRBJ2-1; weak D call: TRBD2 (7 bases). Germline values: CDR1 LGHNA, CDR2 YSLEER. V lost 0 bases, J lost 6 bases, and 15 bases lay in between. The CDR3 spans 16 residues.

Here the CDR3 DNA reads TGTGCCAGCAGTTTAGGGGGGGATGATGCCATGAACACTGAAGCTTTCTTT. Its protein product is CASSLGGDDAMNTEAFF. The V gene is TRBV28, the J gene TRBJ1-1, with D perhaps TRBD1 (5 bases). V shed 2 bases and J shed 0 bases, with 16 bases lying between them. The CDR3 is 17 amino acids. CDR1 and CDR2 (germline): MDHEN, SYDVKM. Complete variable domain (other parts from reference TRBV28 and TRBJ1-1): DVKVTQSSRYLVKRTGEKVFLECVQDMDHENMFWYRQDPGLGLRLIYFSYDVKMKEKGDIPEGYSVSREKKERFSLILESASTNQTSMYLCASSLGGDDAMNTEAFFGQGTRLTVV.

The CDR3: CASSVLANSDTQYF. The DNA of the CDR3 is TGTGCCAGCAGCGTCTTGGCAAATTCGGATACGCAGTATTTT. This chain connects TRBV9 to TRBJ2-3; D is unclear. The CDR3 sequence is 14 residues long. The germline gives CDR1 SGDLS, CDR2 YYNGEE. V dropped 2 bases and J dropped 6 bases, with 13 bases sitting between them.

The chain carries TRBV4-2 and TRBJ2-4; D gene unclear. Trimming removed 4 bases from V and 0 bases from J, with 10 bases in between. The CDR3 has 15 residues. The germline gives CDR1 LGHNA, CDR2 YNFKEQ. CDR3 loop: CASSRGAIAKNIQYF. The DNA of the CDR3 is TGTGCCAGCAGCCGAGGTGCAATAGCCAAAAACATTCAGTACTTC.